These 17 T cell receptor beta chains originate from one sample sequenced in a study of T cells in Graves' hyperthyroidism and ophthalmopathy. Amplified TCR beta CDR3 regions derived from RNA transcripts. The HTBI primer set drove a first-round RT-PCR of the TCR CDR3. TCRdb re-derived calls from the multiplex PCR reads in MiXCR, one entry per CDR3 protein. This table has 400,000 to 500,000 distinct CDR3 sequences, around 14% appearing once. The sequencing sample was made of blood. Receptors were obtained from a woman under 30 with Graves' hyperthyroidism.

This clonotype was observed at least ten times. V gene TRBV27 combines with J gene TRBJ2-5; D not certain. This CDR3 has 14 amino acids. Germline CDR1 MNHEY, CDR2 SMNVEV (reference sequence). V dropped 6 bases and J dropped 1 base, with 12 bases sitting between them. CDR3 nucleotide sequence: TGTGCCAGCAGCGCAACAGACATCCAAGAGACCCAGTACTTC. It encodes CASSATDIQETQYF.

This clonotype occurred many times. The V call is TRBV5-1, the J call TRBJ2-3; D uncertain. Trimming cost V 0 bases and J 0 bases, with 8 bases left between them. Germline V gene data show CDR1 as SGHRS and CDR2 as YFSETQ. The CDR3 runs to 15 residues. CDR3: CASSLGGHSTDTQYF. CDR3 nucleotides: TGCGCCAGCAGCTTGGGTGGGCACAGCACAGATACGCAGTATTTT.

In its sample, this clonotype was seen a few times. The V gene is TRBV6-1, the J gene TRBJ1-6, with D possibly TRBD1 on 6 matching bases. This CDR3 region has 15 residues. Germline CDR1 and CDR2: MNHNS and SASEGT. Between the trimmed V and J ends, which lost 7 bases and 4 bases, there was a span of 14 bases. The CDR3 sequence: CASNPDRPYNSPLHF. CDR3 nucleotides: TGTGCCAGCAACCCGGACAGACCTTATAATTCACCCCTCCACTTT.

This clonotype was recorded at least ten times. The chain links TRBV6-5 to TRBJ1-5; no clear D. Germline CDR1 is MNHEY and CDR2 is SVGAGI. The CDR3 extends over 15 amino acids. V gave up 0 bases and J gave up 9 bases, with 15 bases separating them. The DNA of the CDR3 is TGTGCCAGCAGTTACTCCAAGGCGGCTTCTGGGCCCCAGCATTTT. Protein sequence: CASSYSKAASGPQHF.

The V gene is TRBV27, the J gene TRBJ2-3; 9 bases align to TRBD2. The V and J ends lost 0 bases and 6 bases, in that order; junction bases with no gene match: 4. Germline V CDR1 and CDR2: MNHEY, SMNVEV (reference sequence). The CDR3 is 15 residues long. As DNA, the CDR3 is TGTGCCAGCAGTTTATCAGTAGCGGGAGCCGATACGCAGTATTTT. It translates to CASSLSVAGADTQYF.

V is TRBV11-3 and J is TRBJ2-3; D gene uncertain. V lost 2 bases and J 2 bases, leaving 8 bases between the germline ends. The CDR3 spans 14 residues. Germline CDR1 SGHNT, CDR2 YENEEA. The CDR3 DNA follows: TGTGCCAGCAGCTTACTAGTCTACACAGATACGCAGTATTTT. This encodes CASSLLVYTDTQYF.

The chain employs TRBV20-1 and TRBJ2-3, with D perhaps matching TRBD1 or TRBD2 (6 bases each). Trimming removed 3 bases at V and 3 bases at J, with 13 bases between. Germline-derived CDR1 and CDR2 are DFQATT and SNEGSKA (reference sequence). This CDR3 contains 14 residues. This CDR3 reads CSASRQGTTDTQYF. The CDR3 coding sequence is TGCAGTGCTAGTAGGCAGGGGACTACAGATACGCAGTATTTT.

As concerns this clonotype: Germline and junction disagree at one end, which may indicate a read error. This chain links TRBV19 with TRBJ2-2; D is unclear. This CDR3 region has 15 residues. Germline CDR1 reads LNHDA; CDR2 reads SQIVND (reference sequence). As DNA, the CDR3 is TGTGCCAGTACCGATCGGCCCGTCAACATCGGGGAGCTGTTTTTT. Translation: CASTDRPVNIGELFF.

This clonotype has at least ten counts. The CDR3 nucleotides read TGTGCCAGCAGCTTGGGACTAGGTGAGGAAGAGACCCAGTACTTC. This sequence encodes CASSLGLGEEETQYF. The chain has TRBV11-2 and TRBJ2-5; 8 bases agree with TRBD2. The CDR3 consists of 15 residues. Germline values: CDR1 SGHAT, CDR2 FQNNGV. After removal of 3 bases from V and 3 bases from J, the junction contained 6 bases not matched to a gene.

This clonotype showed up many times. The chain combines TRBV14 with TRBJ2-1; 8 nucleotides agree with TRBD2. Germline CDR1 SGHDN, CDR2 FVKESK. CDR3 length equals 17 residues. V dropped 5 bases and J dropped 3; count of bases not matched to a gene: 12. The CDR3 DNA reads TGTGCCAGCAGCAAGACCCAAGAGCGGGAGATCTACAATGAGCAGTTCTTC. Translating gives CASSKTQEREIYNEQFF.

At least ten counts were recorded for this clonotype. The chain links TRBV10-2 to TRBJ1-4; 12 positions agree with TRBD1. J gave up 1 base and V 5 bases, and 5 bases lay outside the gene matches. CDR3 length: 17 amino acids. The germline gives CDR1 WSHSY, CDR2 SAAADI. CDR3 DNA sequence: TGCGCCAGCAGTTGGGACAGGGGGCAAGGAACTAATGAAAAACTGTTTTTT. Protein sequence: CASSWDRGQGTNEKLFF.

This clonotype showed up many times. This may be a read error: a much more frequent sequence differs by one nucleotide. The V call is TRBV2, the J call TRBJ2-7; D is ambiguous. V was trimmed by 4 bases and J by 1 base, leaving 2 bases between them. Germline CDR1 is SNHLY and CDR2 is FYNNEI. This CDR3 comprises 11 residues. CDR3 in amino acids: CASSGSYEQYF. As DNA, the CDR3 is TGTGCCAGCAGTGGGTCCTACGAGCAGTACTTC.

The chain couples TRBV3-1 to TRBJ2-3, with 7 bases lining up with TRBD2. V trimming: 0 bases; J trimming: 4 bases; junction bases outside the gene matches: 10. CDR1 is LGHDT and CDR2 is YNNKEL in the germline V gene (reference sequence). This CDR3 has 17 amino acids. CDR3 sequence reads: CASSQDFAGRGADTQYF. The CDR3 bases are TGTGCCAGCAGCCAAGATTTCGCGGGCCGGGGGGCAGATACGCAGTATTTT.

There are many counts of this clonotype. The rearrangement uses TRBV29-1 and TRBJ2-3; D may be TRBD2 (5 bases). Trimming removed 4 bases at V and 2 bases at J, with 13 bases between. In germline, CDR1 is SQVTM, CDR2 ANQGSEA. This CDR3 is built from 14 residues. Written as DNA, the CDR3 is TGCAGCGTTGGAGCGGCCCATTCCACAGATACGCAGTATTTT. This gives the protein CSVGAAHSTDTQYF.

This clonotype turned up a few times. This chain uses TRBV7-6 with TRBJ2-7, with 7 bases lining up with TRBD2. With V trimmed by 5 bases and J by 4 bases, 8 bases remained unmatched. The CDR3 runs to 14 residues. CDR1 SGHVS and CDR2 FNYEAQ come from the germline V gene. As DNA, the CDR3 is TGTGCCAGCAGCCCAGGAGGGAGGGGTTACGAGCAGTACGTC. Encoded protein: CASSPGGRGYEQYV.

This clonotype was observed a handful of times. The CDR3 reads CASSDEGGNEKLFF. DNA of the CDR3: TGTGCCAGCAGCGACGAGGGGGGTAATGAAAAACTGTTTTTT. The rearrangement joins TRBV6-1 to TRBJ1-4; tentatively, D is TRBD1 (6 bases). Trimming stripped 6 bases from V and 4 bases from J, with 12 bases between. Germline V CDR1 and CDR2: MNHNS, SASEGT. CDR3 length: 14 amino acids.

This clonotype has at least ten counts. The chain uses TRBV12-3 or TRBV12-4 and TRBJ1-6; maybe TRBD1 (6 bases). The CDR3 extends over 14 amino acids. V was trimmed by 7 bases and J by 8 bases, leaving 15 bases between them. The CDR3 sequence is CASTPGHGYSPLHF. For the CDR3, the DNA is TGTGCCAGCACCCCGGGACACGGATATTCACCCCTCCACTTT.